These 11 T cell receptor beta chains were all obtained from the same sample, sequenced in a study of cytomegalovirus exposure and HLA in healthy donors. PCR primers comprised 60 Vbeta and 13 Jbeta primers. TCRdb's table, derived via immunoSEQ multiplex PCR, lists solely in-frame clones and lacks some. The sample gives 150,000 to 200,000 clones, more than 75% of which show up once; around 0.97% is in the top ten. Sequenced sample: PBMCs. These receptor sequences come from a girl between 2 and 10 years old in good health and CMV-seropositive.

The CDR3 nucleotides are TGTGCTAGTGGTAGCGGGAGTGGAGGAGATACGCAGTATTTT. This encodes CASGSGSGGDTQYF. The chain joins TRBV12-5 to TRBJ2-3; 8 nucleotides match TRBD2. Germline V gene lookup returns CDR1 LGHNT and CDR2 FRNRAP. The junction had 6 bases not matched to a gene; V was cut back by 5 bases and J by 5 bases. The CDR3 extends over 14 amino acids. Complete variable domain (other parts from reference TRBV12-5 and TRBJ2-3): DARVTQTPRHKVTEMGQEVTMRCQPILGHNTVFWYRQTMMQGLELLAYFRNRAPLDDSGMPKDRFSAEMPDATLATLKIQPSEPRDSAVYFCASGSGSGGDTQYFGPGTRLTVL.

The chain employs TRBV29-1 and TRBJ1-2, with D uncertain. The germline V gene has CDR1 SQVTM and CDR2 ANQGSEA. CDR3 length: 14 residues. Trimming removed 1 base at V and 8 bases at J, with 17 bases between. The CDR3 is CSVEALNNARGYTF. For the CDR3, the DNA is TGCAGCGTTGAAGCCTTAAACAACGCCCGCGGCTACACCTTC.

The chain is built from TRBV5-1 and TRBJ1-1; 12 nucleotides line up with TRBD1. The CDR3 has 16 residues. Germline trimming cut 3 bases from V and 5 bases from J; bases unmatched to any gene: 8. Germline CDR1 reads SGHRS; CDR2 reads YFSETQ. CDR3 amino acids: CASSYGTGGVVTEAFF. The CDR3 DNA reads TGCGCCAGCAGCTATGGGACAGGGGGCGTTGTGACTGAAGCTTTCTTT.

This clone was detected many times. Here the CDR3 DNA reads TGTGCCAGCAGCCAAGATACCTACGAGCAGTACTTC. The encoded protein is CASSQDTYEQYF. This sequence joins TRBV4-2 and TRBJ2-7; D not resolved. CDR1 is LGHNA, CDR2 YNFKEQ, per germline. Trimming removed 0 bases at V and 2 bases at J, with 2 bases between. CDR3 size: 12 residues.

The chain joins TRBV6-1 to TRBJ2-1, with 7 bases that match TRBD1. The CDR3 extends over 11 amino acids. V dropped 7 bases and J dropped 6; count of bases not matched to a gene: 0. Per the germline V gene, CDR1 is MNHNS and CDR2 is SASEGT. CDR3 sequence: CASTGGNEQFF. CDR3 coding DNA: TGTGCCAGCACAGGGGGCAATGAGCAGTTCTTC.

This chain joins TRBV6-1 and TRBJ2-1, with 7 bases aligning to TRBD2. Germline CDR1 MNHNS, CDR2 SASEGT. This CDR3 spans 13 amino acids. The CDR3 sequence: CAGRESSYNEQFF. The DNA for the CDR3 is TGTGCAGGGCGGGAGAGCTCCTACAATGAGCAGTTCTTC.

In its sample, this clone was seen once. The CDR3 protein is CASTEQGAGNTIYF. For the CDR3, the DNA is TGTGCCAGCACCGAACAGGGGGCTGGAAACACCATATATTTT. J is TRBJ1-3 and V is TRBV5-6; 8 nucleotides agree with TRBD1. The CDR3 is made up of 14 amino acids. The germline gives CDR1 SGHDT, CDR2 YYEEEE. V lost 6 bases, J lost 2 bases, and 4 bases stayed unmatched.

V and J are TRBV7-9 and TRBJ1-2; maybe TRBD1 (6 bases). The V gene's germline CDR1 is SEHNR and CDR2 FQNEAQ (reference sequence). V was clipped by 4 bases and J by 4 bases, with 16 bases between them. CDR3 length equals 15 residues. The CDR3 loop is CASSSRRGGAYGYTF. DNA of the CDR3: TGTGCCAGCAGCTCGCGTCGGGGGGGCGCCTATGGCTACACCTTC.

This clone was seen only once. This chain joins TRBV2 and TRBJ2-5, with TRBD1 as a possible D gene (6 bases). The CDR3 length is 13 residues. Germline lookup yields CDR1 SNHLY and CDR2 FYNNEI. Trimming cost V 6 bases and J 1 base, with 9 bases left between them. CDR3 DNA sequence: TGTGCCAGCAGACAGGGACCCCAAGAGACCCAGTACTTC. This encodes CASRQGPQETQYF. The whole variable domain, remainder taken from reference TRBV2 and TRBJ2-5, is EPEVTQTPSHQVTQMGQEVILRCVPISNHLYFYWYRQILGQKVEFLVSFYNNEISEKSEIFDDQFSVERPDGSNFTLKIRSTKLEDSAMYFCASRQGPQETQYFGPGTRLLVL.

This CDR3 reads CASSEAVMFRNYGYTF. The CDR3 DNA reads TGTGCCAGCAGTGAAGCGGTCATGTTTCGGAACTATGGCTACACCTTC. This chain joins TRBV2 and TRBJ1-2; D unresolved. Trimming shortened V by 0 bases and J by 2 bases, and 13 bases separated the two germline ends. Germline assignment: CDR1 SNHLY and CDR2 FYNNEI. This CDR3 contains 16 residues.

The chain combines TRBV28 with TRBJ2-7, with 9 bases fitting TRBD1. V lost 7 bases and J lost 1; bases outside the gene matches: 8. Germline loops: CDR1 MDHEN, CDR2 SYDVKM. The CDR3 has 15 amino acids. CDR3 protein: CASTHRDRASYEQYF. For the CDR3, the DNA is TGTGCCAGCACCCACCGGGACAGGGCATCCTACGAGCAGTACTTC.